This record covers a single T cell receptor beta chain. This sample was included in a study of blood T cells in healthy people across ages. Primed by a sample-barcoded 5' primer and a J-beta primer mix, a second PCR proceeded for about 6 to 12 cycles. TCRdb independently ran MiXCR on the 5' RACE reads; one entry per CDR3 protein. The sample consists of 270,000 or so distinct CDR3 sequences, roughly 27% of them appearing once. The germline gives CDR1 SGHRS, CDR2 YFSETQ. The CDR3 contains 17 residues. Trimming at V came to 4 bases and at J to 6 bases, leaving 17 bases not matched to a gene. This receptor was taken from a woman in her 70s in good health. Sequences were obtained from blood. The V gene is TRBV5-1, the J gene TRBJ2-3, with 7 positions matching TRBD2. This CDR3 is CASSSLVSGTSLDTQYF. Here the CDR3 DNA reads TGCGCCAGCAGCAGTCTGGTCAGCGGGACGTCCCTGGATACGCAGTATTTT.